This TCR beta chain came from a study of cytomegalovirus exposure and HLA in healthy donors. The PCR contained 60 Vbeta and 13 Jbeta primers. Sequenced by immunoSEQ multiplex PCR; TCRdb stores in-frame clones only, minus some. The data show fewer than 200,000 clones, approximately 84% seen once. Healthy individuals who donated bone marrow served as the donors. Deletions cut 5 bases from V and 6 bases from J, with 10 bases between. CDR3 length: 12 residues. CDR1 is SGHTA and CDR2 is FQGNSA in the germline V gene. This TCR was sampled from a female donor in good health and CMV-seronegative. Sequencing input: PBMCs. The rearrangement joins TRBV7-2 to TRBJ1-2; D may be TRBD1 (5 bases). Here the CDR3 reads CASSRFRDGYTF. DNA for the CDR3: TGTGCCAGCAGCCGATTCAGGGATGGCTACACCTTC.